These 15 T cell receptor beta chains were all obtained from the same sample, sequenced in a study of regulatory T cells in long-lasting Graves disease listed by TCRdb under 2021. The time point label on this specimen signifies: newly diagnosed GD, antithyroid drugs for less than 3 months. For both TCR sequencing and RNA sequencing, RNA was extracted from PBMCs in TRIzol. Receptor amplification or capture employed multiplex PCR. Sequenced using an Illumina HiSeq 4000. CDR3 regions were amplified by Arm-PCR with iRepertoire HTBI primers to construct TCR beta libraries. TCRdb redid the processing of the public reads, applying fastp at Q25 and MiXCR, and retained in-frame beta chains. Identical CDR3 proteins give one entry, which carries the most common genes and DNA. For this sample there are 300,000 to 400,000 distinct CDR3 sequences; roughly a sixth appear just once. The ten largest clones capture around 27% of the sample.

These data were likewise used in another study, on T cells in Graves' hyperthyroidism and ophthalmopathy.

Here the sequenced sample was peripheral blood mononuclear cells (PBMCs), taken at new diagnosis, from a patient treated with antithyroid drugs. The receptor source for this set is a man aged 40-50 years with Graves disease. Donor details come from another sample of the same person, matched by shared clones.

The rearrangement uses TRBV6-1 and TRBJ1-4; 7 bases line up with TRBD1. The V gene end was trimmed by 6 bases and the J gene end by 4 bases; junction bases not matched to a gene: 8. This CDR3 contains 15 residues. Germline loops: CDR1 MNHNS, CDR2 SASEGT. The CDR3 loop reads CASRPRGLGNEKLFF. CDR3 DNA sequence: TGTGCCAGCAGGCCGAGGGGGCTCGGTAATGAAAAACTGTTTTTT.

This clonotype was counted only a few times. The V call is TRBV9, the J call TRBJ1-2; a possible D gene is TRBD1 (5 bases). Trimming removed 0 bases from V and 4 bases from J, with 13 bases in between. This CDR3 is built from 15 residues. Germline CDR1 is SGDLS and CDR2 is YYNGEE. CDR3 loop: CASSVGGEGRYGYTF. In DNA form, the CDR3 reads TGTGCCAGCAGCGTAGGAGGGGAAGGGCGCTATGGCTACACCTTC.

In its sample, this clonotype was seen many times. J is TRBJ2-5 and V is TRBV28; tentative D call: TRBD2 (6 bases). The CDR3 length is 15 residues. Germline CDR1 and CDR2: MDHEN and SYDVKM. With 7 bases removed from V and 1 base from J, the gap between germline ends came to 16 bases. The CDR3 bases are TGTGCCAGCACCACCCAACGGGGGACCCAAGAGACCCAGTACTTC. Residues: CASTTQRGTQETQYF.

In this sample, this clonotype turned up a few times. The chain is built from TRBV4-1 and TRBJ1-6; unclear D gene. Germline assignment: CDR1 MGHRA and CDR2 YSYEKL. Trimming shortened V by 1 base and J by 5 bases, and 3 bases separated the two germline ends. The CDR3 spans 13 residues. The CDR3 reads CASSQAHNSPLHF. DNA for the CDR3: TGCGCCAGCAGCCAAGCTCATAATTCACCCCTCCACTTT.

This clonotype has ten or more counts. This chain uses TRBV7-9 with TRBJ2-3; D is unclear. Trimming shortened V by 0 bases and J by 4 bases, and 2 bases separated the two germline ends. This CDR3 is 12 amino acids long. Germline V CDR1 and CDR2: SEHNR, FQNEAQ (reference sequence). For the CDR3, the DNA is TGTGCCAGCAGCTTAGCTTCAGATACGCAGTATTTT. Translating it yields CASSLASDTQYF.

This chain connects TRBV9 to TRBJ1-2, with D perhaps TRBD1 (5 bases). This CDR3 comprises 13 residues. Germline CDR1 SGDLS, CDR2 YYNGEE. Trimming removed 3 bases from V and 8 bases from J, with 14 bases in between. In DNA form, the CDR3 reads TGTGCCAGCAGCGGTGAACAGGATCTGGGCTACACCTTC. Residues: CASSGEQDLGYTF. Looking up the rest from reference TRBV9 and TRBJ1-2 gives the full variable domain: DSGVTQTPKHLITATGQRVTLRCSPRSGDLSVYWYQQSLDQGLQFLIQYYNGEERAKGNILERFSAQQFPDLHSELNLSSLELGDSALYFCASSGEQDLGYTFGSGTRLTVV.

The chain carries TRBV20-1 and TRBJ2-4; D uncertain. Trimming cost V 1 base and J 0 bases, with 7 bases left between them. This CDR3 contains 14 residues. From germline, CDR1 is DFQATT and CDR2 SNEGSKA (reference sequence). In nucleotides, the CDR3 is TGCAGTGCTAGAGGGCAGATAGCCAAAAACATTCAGTACTTC. Translation: CSARGQIAKNIQYF.

This clonotype was seen ten or more times. This chain connects TRBV28 to TRBJ1-1; D uncertain. Trimming shortened V by 3 bases and J by 5 bases, and 13 bases separated the two germline ends. Germline V gives CDR1 MDHEN, CDR2 SYDVKM. The CDR3 is 14 amino acids. The CDR3: CASSFSALVTEAFF. CDR3 nucleotide sequence: TGTGCCAGCAGTTTTTCGGCACTTGTAACTGAAGCTTTCTTT.

This clonotype showed up many times. This rearrangement joins TRBV7-9 to TRBJ2-5, with D hard to call. This CDR3 is built from 15 residues. CDR1 is SEHNR and CDR2 is FQNEAQ in the germline V gene (reference sequence). The V and J ends lost 5 bases and 5 bases respectively, with 18 bases between them. The CDR3 DNA is TGTGCCAGCAGCCACCCCGCGGCCCGTTGGGAGACCCAGTACTTC. Translating it yields CASSHPAARWETQYF.

The table lists this clonotype with a few counts. This rearrangement joins TRBV20-1 to TRBJ2-5, with TRBD2 matching 9 bases. CDR1 and CDR2 from the germline V gene are DFQATT and SNEGSKA (reference sequence). This CDR3 spans 15 amino acids. The trim removed 2 bases at V and 7 bases at J, leaving 11 bases unmatched. The CDR3: CSARLSGGPGGTQYF. In DNA form, the CDR3 reads TGCAGTGCTAGACTTAGCGGGGGCCCCGGAGGGACCCAGTACTTC.

The CDR3 reads CSADLDSTDTQYF. DNA for the CDR3: TGCAGTGCTGACCTCGATAGCACAGATACGCAGTATTTT. The chain has TRBV20-1 and TRBJ2-3; D is unresolved. Trimming took off 5 bases at V and 0 bases at J, with 9 bases between the two ends. Germline CDR1 DFQATT, CDR2 SNEGSKA (reference sequence). This CDR3 is 13 amino acids long.

This clonotype showed up many times. The chain has TRBV6-1 and TRBJ1-1; 10 nucleotides match TRBD1. The CDR3 contains 15 residues. V lost 4 bases, J lost 1 base, and 3 bases stayed unmatched. Germline-derived CDR1 and CDR2 are MNHNS and SASEGT. CDR3 DNA sequence: TGTGCCAGCAGTGGACAGGGGGCTGCGAACACTGAAGCTTTCTTT. It is translated as CASSGQGAANTEAFF.

The sample holds many counts of this clonotype. V usage is TRBV6-2 or TRBV6-3 and J usage is TRBJ1-5, with D tentatively TRBD1 (6 bases). Germline lookup yields CDR1 MNHEY and CDR2 SVGEGT. The length of the CDR3 is 13 residues. The germline V and J ends were trimmed by 2 bases and 12 bases, with 14 bases remaining between them. CDR3 DNA sequence: TGTGCCAGCAGTTACCCGGACAGACGAGTCCAGCATTTT. This gives the protein CASSYPDRRVQHF.

The chain combines TRBV18 with TRBJ2-1, with 8 bases that match TRBD1. The V gene's germline CDR1 is KGHSH and CDR2 LQKENI. This CDR3 contains 14 residues. J lost 7 bases, V lost 3 bases, and 5 bases had no gene match. The CDR3 DNA sequence: TGTGCCAGCTCACCCCAGGGGGCTGGAAATGAGCAGTTCTTC. Translating gives CASSPQGAGNEQFF.

This clonotype was seen at least ten times. This chain links TRBV7-3 with TRBJ2-2; D unresolved. V was trimmed by 5 bases and J by 0 bases, leaving 4 bases between them. The CDR3 is 13 residues long. Germline lookup yields CDR1 SGHTA and CDR2 FQGTGA. The CDR3 nucleotides read TGTGCCAGCAGCAATACGAACACCGGGGAGCTGTTTTTT. Amino acid sequence: CASSNTNTGELFF.